Listed below are T cell receptor beta chains from one sample, sequenced in a study of shared clonotypes between healthy human individuals. Sequencing was performed with immunoSEQ multiplex PCR; in TCRdb, only in-frame clones are kept and a portion is missing. The sample lists millions of clones, 90% to 95% occurring once. The sample was naive CD4+ T cells sorted from blood. These receptors were collected from a man aged 18-30 years in good health. Both conserved end residues are part of each CDR3. The order of the fields is J gene, clone size, CDR3 length, V gene, D gene, CDR3 DNA, CDR3 protein. A D gene is named only where the DNA matches it firmly. Clone size is not always given. Where it is, it says once, few, many or a class for expanded clones.

j_call: TRBJ1-1; clone_size: -; cdr3_length: 15; v_call: TRBV6-5; d_call: -; cdr3_nt: TGTGCCAGCAGTTACCTGGGTCGTGGTAAAACTGAAGCTTTCTTT; cdr3_aa: CASSYLGRGKTEAFF
j_call: TRBJ1-5; clone_size: -; cdr3_length: 16; v_call: TRBV6-5; d_call: -; cdr3_nt: TGTGCCAGCAGTTACTTCGGTCCGGGAGGGAGTCAGCCCCAGCATTTT; cdr3_aa: CASSYFGPGGSQPQHF
j_call: TRBJ2-2; clone_size: -; cdr3_length: 13; v_call: TRBV2; d_call: -; cdr3_nt: TGTGCCAGCAGCCGGACTGTCACCGGGGAGCTGTTTTTT; cdr3_aa: CASSRTVTGELFF
j_call: TRBJ1-2; clone_size: -; cdr3_length: 15; v_call: TRBV9; d_call: -; cdr3_nt: TGTGCCAGCAGCGTCCAGGGAAGTCTAAACTATGGCTACACCTTC; cdr3_aa: CASSVQGSLNYGYTF
j_call: TRBJ1-6; clone_size: -; cdr3_length: 11; v_call: TRBV6-5; d_call: -; cdr3_nt: TGTGCCAGCGGCCGGGAGCCACCCCTCCACTTT; cdr3_aa: CASGREPPLHF
j_call: TRBJ1-1; clone_size: few; cdr3_length: 13; v_call: TRBV4-1; d_call: -; cdr3_nt: TGCGCCAGCAGCCAAGAAGGGGTTTCTGAAGCTTTCTTT; cdr3_aa: CASSQEGVSEAFF
j_call: TRBJ1-2; clone_size: -; cdr3_length: 15; v_call: TRBV6-1; d_call: -; cdr3_nt: TGTGCCAGCACTTTTCGTCGGTTTACCGGTTATGGCTACACCTTC; cdr3_aa: CASTFRRFTGYGYTF
j_call: TRBJ2-7; clone_size: -; cdr3_length: 16; v_call: TRBV7-9; d_call: -; cdr3_nt: TGTGCCAGCAGCTTCCCTCTTAAGGGTGGTAAATACGAGCAGTACTTC; cdr3_aa: CASSFPLKGGKYEQYF
j_call: TRBJ1-6; clone_size: few; cdr3_length: 14; v_call: TRBV18; d_call: -; cdr3_nt: TGTGCCAGCTCACCATCCGCTTGGGGATCACCCCTCCACTTT; cdr3_aa: CASSPSAWGSPLHF
j_call: TRBJ2-5; clone_size: once; cdr3_length: 16; v_call: TRBV5-6; d_call: -; cdr3_nt: TGTGCCAGCAGCCGCACAGGGTTAGGTCCCCAAGAGACCCAGTACTTC; cdr3_aa: CASSRTGLGPQETQYF
j_call: TRBJ2-7; clone_size: -; cdr3_length: 12; v_call: TRBV5-4; d_call: -; cdr3_nt: TGTGCCAGCAGCCGAGATCTCCGCGAGCAGTACTTC; cdr3_aa: CASSRDLREQYF
j_call: TRBJ1-5; clone_size: -; cdr3_length: 14; v_call: TRBV18; d_call: -; cdr3_nt: TGTGCCAGCTCACCAGGGCAAAGCAATCAGCCCCAGCATTTT; cdr3_aa: CASSPGQSNQPQHF
j_call: TRBJ1-1; clone_size: -; cdr3_length: 13; v_call: TRBV6-4; d_call: -; cdr3_nt: TGTGCCAGCAGTGACAGGGCAAGATCTGAAGCTTTCTTT; cdr3_aa: CASSDRARSEAFF
j_call: TRBJ2-5; clone_size: -; cdr3_length: 13; v_call: TRBV5-6; d_call: -; cdr3_nt: TGTGCCAGCAGCTTGGGATCGACGGAGACCCAGTACTTC; cdr3_aa: CASSLGSTETQYF
j_call: TRBJ2-7; clone_size: -; cdr3_length: 16; v_call: TRBV10-3; d_call: TRBD1; cdr3_nt: TGTGCCATCAGTGAGTCGACTCAAGGGGGCGAATACGAGCAGTACTTC; cdr3_aa: CAISESTQGGEYEQYF
j_call: TRBJ2-5; clone_size: few; cdr3_length: 14; v_call: TRBV5-4; d_call: TRBD1; cdr3_nt: TGTGCCAGCAGCCGAGGGACAGCCCAAGAGACCCAGTACTTC; cdr3_aa: CASSRGTAQETQYF
j_call: TRBJ2-1; clone_size: once; cdr3_length: 13; v_call: TRBV6-1; d_call: TRBD2; cdr3_nt: TGTGCCATCCGGACTAGCGGGGGATCTGAGCAGTTCTTC; cdr3_aa: CAIRTSGGSEQFF
j_call: TRBJ2-5; clone_size: -; cdr3_length: 13; v_call: TRBV7-2; d_call: -; cdr3_nt: TGTGCCAGCAGCTTAGTAACGGGAGAGACCCAGTACTTC; cdr3_aa: CASSLVTGETQYF
j_call: TRBJ2-3; clone_size: -; cdr3_length: 13; v_call: TRBV6-5; d_call: -; cdr3_nt: TGTGCCAGCAGACTAGAACACACAGATACGCAGTATTTT; cdr3_aa: CASRLEHTDTQYF
j_call: TRBJ1-1; clone_size: -; cdr3_length: 14; v_call: TRBV7-2; d_call: -; cdr3_nt: TGTGCCAGCAGCTTAGGACAGCTGAACACTGAAGCTTTCTTT; cdr3_aa: CASSLGQLNTEAFF
j_call: TRBJ2-5; clone_size: -; cdr3_length: 14; v_call: TRBV30; d_call: TRBD1; cdr3_nt: TGTGCCTGGAGCGGACAGGGCCGGGTAGAGACCCAGTACTTC; cdr3_aa: CAWSGQGRVETQYF
j_call: TRBJ1-1; clone_size: -; cdr3_length: 14; v_call: TRBV18; d_call: -; cdr3_nt: TGTGCCAGCTCACCATACGAGGGAACTGCTGAAGCTTTCTTT; cdr3_aa: CASSPYEGTAEAFF
j_call: TRBJ1-1; clone_size: -; cdr3_length: 14; v_call: TRBV30; d_call: TRBD1; cdr3_nt: TGTGCCTGGACTCGCGGGACAGGGGACACTGAAGCTTTCTTT; cdr3_aa: CAWTRGTGDTEAFF
j_call: TRBJ2-3; clone_size: -; cdr3_length: 14; v_call: TRBV6-6; d_call: -; cdr3_nt: TGTGCCAGCAGTTACTCGGGTGGTTGGGATACGCAGTATTTT; cdr3_aa: CASSYSGGWDTQYF
j_call: TRBJ1-1; clone_size: -; cdr3_length: 13; v_call: TRBV2; d_call: TRBD1; cdr3_nt: TGTGCCAGCAGTGGACAGGGGGCGGTTTTAACTTTCTTT; cdr3_aa: CASSGQGAVLTFF
j_call: TRBJ1-5; clone_size: -; cdr3_length: 13; v_call: TRBV6-1; d_call: -; cdr3_nt: TGTGCCAGCAGTGAGCGGTATAATCAGCCCCAGCATTTT; cdr3_aa: CASSERYNQPQHF
j_call: TRBJ2-7; clone_size: -; cdr3_length: 13; v_call: TRBV18; d_call: TRBD1; cdr3_nt: TGTGCCAGCTCAGGACAGGCCACCTACGAGCAGTACTTC; cdr3_aa: CASSGQATYEQYF
j_call: TRBJ1-2; clone_size: -; cdr3_length: 14; v_call: TRBV5-4; d_call: -; cdr3_nt: TGTGCCAGCAGCTTGGGGGCAGGGGACTATGGCTACACCTTC; cdr3_aa: CASSLGAGDYGYTF
j_call: TRBJ1-2; clone_size: few; cdr3_length: 14; v_call: TRBV28; d_call: TRBD1; cdr3_nt: TGTGCCAGCAGAACTACGACAGGGGGCTATGGCTACACCTTC; cdr3_aa: CASRTTTGGYGYTF
j_call: TRBJ1-5; clone_size: -; cdr3_length: 13; v_call: TRBV7-2; d_call: -; cdr3_nt: TGTGCCAGCAGCGCTCGGGAGGTCCAGCCCCAGCATTTT; cdr3_aa: CASSAREVQPQHF
j_call: TRBJ1-1; clone_size: few; cdr3_length: 15; v_call: TRBV18; d_call: -; cdr3_nt: TGTGCCAGCTCACCACCGATTGGGGGGAACACTGAAGCTTTCTTT; cdr3_aa: CASSPPIGGNTEAFF
j_call: TRBJ2-6; clone_size: -; cdr3_length: 15; v_call: TRBV2; d_call: -; cdr3_nt: TGTGCCAGACTTAAAAGAGGGGCTGGGGCCAACGTCCTGACTTTC; cdr3_aa: CARLKRGAGANVLTF
j_call: TRBJ1-2; clone_size: -; cdr3_length: 14; v_call: TRBV7-9; d_call: -; cdr3_nt: TGTGCCAGCAGTTCGGACGGCCCAAACTATGGCTACACCTTC; cdr3_aa: CASSSDGPNYGYTF
j_call: TRBJ1-2; clone_size: -; cdr3_length: 15; v_call: TRBV30; d_call: -; cdr3_nt: TGTGCCTGGATAGGGGGGCGCCTAGCTAACTATGGCTACACCTTC; cdr3_aa: CAWIGGRLANYGYTF
j_call: TRBJ1-1; clone_size: -; cdr3_length: 11; v_call: TRBV30; d_call: TRBD1; cdr3_nt: TGTGCCTGGAGTAGGGGGCCTGAAGCTTTCTTT; cdr3_aa: CAWSRGPEAFF
j_call: TRBJ1-5; clone_size: -; cdr3_length: 15; v_call: TRBV18; d_call: -; cdr3_nt: TGTGCCAGCTCGCCTACAGCGACGGGCAATCAGCCCCAGCATTTT; cdr3_aa: CASSPTATGNQPQHF
j_call: TRBJ2-5; clone_size: -; cdr3_length: 16; v_call: TRBV7-9; d_call: TRBD2; cdr3_nt: TGTGCCAGCAGCAGAGGGACTAGCGGGGGTCAAGAGACCCAGTACTTC; cdr3_aa: CASSRGTSGGQETQYF
j_call: TRBJ2-3; clone_size: once; cdr3_length: 16; v_call: TRBV7-6; d_call: -; cdr3_nt: TGTGCCAGCAGCCCGGCGGGGAGATCTAGCACAGATACGCAGTATTTT; cdr3_aa: CASSPAGRSSTDTQYF
j_call: TRBJ1-1; clone_size: few; cdr3_length: 13; v_call: TRBV30; d_call: TRBD1; cdr3_nt: TGTGCCTGGACTAACAGGGGCGGGTCTGAAGCTTTCTTT; cdr3_aa: CAWTNRGGSEAFF
j_call: TRBJ2-7; clone_size: few; cdr3_length: 14; v_call: TRBV5-1; d_call: -; cdr3_nt: TGCGCCAGCAGCACGGACGGTAGCTCCTACGAGCAGTACTTC; cdr3_aa: CASSTDGSSYEQYF
j_call: TRBJ1-2; clone_size: -; cdr3_length: 15; v_call: TRBV6-5; d_call: TRBD1; cdr3_nt: TGTGCCAGCAGTTATCAACAGGGGGCGAACTATGGCTACACCTTC; cdr3_aa: CASSYQQGANYGYTF
j_call: TRBJ1-5; clone_size: -; cdr3_length: 14; v_call: TRBV9; d_call: -; cdr3_nt: TGTGCCAGCAGCGTTGGGGTTAGCAATCAGCCCCAGCATTTT; cdr3_aa: CASSVGVSNQPQHF
j_call: TRBJ2-7; clone_size: -; cdr3_length: 15; v_call: TRBV5-4; d_call: TRBD2; cdr3_nt: TGTGCCAGCAGCGCCCAGACTAGCGGAGCATACGAGCAGTACTTC; cdr3_aa: CASSAQTSGAYEQYF
j_call: TRBJ1-2; clone_size: -; cdr3_length: 17; v_call: TRBV28; d_call: TRBD1; cdr3_nt: TGTGCCAGCAGTTCGGGACAGCTGGTTGTACGGTTCTATGGCTACACCTTC; cdr3_aa: CASSSGQLVVRFYGYTF
j_call: TRBJ2-1; clone_size: once; cdr3_length: 17; v_call: TRBV7-6; d_call: -; cdr3_nt: TGTGCCAGCAGCTCGGGGGGCAACGGTGGAACCTACAATGAGCAGTTCTTC; cdr3_aa: CASSSGGNGGTYNEQFF
j_call: TRBJ1-6; clone_size: -; cdr3_length: 16; v_call: TRBV19; d_call: -; cdr3_nt: TGTGCCAGTAGTAAAGACTCGACCTCCTATAATTCACCCCTCCACTTT; cdr3_aa: CASSKDSTSYNSPLHF
j_call: TRBJ1-5; clone_size: -; cdr3_length: 16; v_call: TRBV7-9; d_call: -; cdr3_nt: TGTGCCAGCAGCTTAGAGGCAGGGCCGATCAATCAGCCCCAGCATTTT; cdr3_aa: CASSLEAGPINQPQHF
j_call: TRBJ2-7; clone_size: -; cdr3_length: 12; v_call: TRBV30; d_call: -; cdr3_nt: TGTGCCTGGAGCCTTAGATCCTACGAGCAGTACTTC; cdr3_aa: CAWSLRSYEQYF
j_call: TRBJ2-5; clone_size: once; cdr3_length: 17; v_call: TRBV18; d_call: TRBD2; cdr3_nt: TGTGCCAGCTCACCCGTCCGGGGGGGCCCGTATCAAGAGACCCAGTACTTC; cdr3_aa: CASSPVRGGPYQETQYF